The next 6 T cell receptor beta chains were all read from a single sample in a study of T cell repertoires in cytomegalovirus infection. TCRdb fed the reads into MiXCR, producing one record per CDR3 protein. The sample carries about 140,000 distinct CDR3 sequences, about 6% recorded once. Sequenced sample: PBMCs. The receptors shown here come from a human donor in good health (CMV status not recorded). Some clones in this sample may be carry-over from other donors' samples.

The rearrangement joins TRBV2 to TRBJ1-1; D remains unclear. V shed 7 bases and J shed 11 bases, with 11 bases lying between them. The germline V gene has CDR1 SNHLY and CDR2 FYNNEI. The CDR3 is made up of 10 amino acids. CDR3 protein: CASTQDVAFF. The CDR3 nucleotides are TGTGCCAGCACCCAGGACGTTGCTTTCTTT.

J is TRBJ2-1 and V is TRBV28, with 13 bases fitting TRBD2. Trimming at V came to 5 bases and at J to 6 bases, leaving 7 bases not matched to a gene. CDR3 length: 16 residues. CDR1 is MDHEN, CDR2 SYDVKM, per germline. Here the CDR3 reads CASSPGLAGIPNEQFF. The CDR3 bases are TGTGCCAGCAGTCCGGGACTAGCGGGAATTCCCAATGAGCAGTTCTTC.

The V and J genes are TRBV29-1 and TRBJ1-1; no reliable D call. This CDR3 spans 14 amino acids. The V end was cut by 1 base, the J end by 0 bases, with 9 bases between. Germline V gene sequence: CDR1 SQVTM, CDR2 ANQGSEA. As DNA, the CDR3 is TGCAGCGTTGAAGGGCAGGTAATGAACACTGAAGCTTTCTTT. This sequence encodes CSVEGQVMNTEAFF.

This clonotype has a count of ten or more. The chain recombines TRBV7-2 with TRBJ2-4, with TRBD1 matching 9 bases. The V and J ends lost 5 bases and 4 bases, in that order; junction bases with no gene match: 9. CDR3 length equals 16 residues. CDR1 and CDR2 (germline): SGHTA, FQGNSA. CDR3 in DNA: TGTGCCAGCAGCGTGACAGGGGGTCTTTCTAAAAACATTCAGTACTTC. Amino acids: CASSVTGGLSKNIQYF. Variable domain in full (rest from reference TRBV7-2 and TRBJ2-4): GAGVSQSPSNKVTEKGKDVELRCDPISGHTALYWYRQSLGQGLEFLIYFQGNSAPDKSGLPSDRFSAERTGGSVSTLTIQRTQQEDSAVYLCASSVTGGLSKNIQYFGAGTRLSVL.

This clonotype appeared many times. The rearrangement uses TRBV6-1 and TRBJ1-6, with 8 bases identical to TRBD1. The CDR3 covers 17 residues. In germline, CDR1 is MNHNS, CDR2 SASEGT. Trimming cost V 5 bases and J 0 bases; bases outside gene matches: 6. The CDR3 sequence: CASSPGQESSYNSPLHF. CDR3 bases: TGTGCCAGCAGTCCGGGACAGGAGAGCTCCTATAATTCACCCCTCCACTTT.

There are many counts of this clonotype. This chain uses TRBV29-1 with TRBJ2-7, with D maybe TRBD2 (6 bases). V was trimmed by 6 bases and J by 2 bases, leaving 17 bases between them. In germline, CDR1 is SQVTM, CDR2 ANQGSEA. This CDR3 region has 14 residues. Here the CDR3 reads CSVDLEGRPYEQYF. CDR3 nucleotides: TGCAGCGTGGATCTGGAGGGGAGACCCTACGAGCAGTACTTC.